The sequence of this TCR beta chain was determined in a study of STAT5B mutations in CD4+ large granular lymphocyte leukemia. Profiling relied on immunoSEQ multiplex PCR, and the TCRdb table lists in-frame clones only, not all of them. This sample has about 34,000 clones, with 76% found just once. Study-level findings and limits: Top patient clones used TRBV06 genes more often: 8/27 versus 2/35 in controls.

V lost 6 bases and J 11 bases, leaving 13 bases between the germline ends. The CDR3 loop spans 11 amino acids. Germline V gene lookup returns CDR1 MNHEY and CDR2 SVGAGI. In the case of this clone: Its specificity is unknown.

The clonotype comes from a human donor in good health. The sequenced sample was CD4+ T cells from blood buffy coats. V usage is TRBV6-5 and J usage is TRBJ2-5; D possibly corresponds to TRBD2 (5 bases). In DNA form, the CDR3 reads TGTGCCAGCAGCTCCGGGAAGGAGCAGTACTTC. Amino acid sequence: CASSSGKEQYF.